Listed below are T cell receptor beta chains from one sample, sequenced in a study of cytotoxic CD8 clonotypes in ibrutinib-treated CLL. Only in-frame clones appear in the TCRdb table, and some are missing; sequencing was by immunoSEQ multiplex PCR. The sample carries roughly 130,000 clones, 75% to 95% recorded once. This sample comprised PBMCs, obtained after 12 months of ibrutinib treatment. The source of these receptors is a human donor with chronic lymphocytic leukemia. The CDR3 runs from the conserved cysteine through the conserved F or W. Fields, in order: D gene, J gene, V gene, clone size, CDR3 DNA, CDR3 protein. A D gene is named only where the DNA matches it firmly. Where a row states a size, it is once, few, many or the class of an expanded clone; other rows omit it.

D gene: -; J gene: TRBJ2-4; V gene: TRBV20-1; clone size: once; CDR3 DNA: TGCAGTGCCGGCAGGCGGAACATTCAGTACTTC; CDR3 protein: CSAGRRNIQYF
D gene: TRBD2; J gene: TRBJ2-3; V gene: TRBV11-3; clone size: few; CDR3 DNA: TGTGCCAGCAGGGTGGGAGGGATGGAAGATACGCAGTATTTT; CDR3 protein: CASRVGGMEDTQYF
D gene: -; J gene: TRBJ2-2; V gene: TRBV9; clone size: -; CDR3 DNA: TGTGCCAGCAGCGTATTGTCCCGGGACACCGGGGAGCTGTTTTTT; CDR3 protein: CASSVLSRDTGELFF
D gene: -; J gene: TRBJ2-6; V gene: TRBV19; clone size: -; CDR3 DNA: TGTGCCAGTAGTGGACCCCAGGGGAGCTCTGGGGCCAACGTCCTGACTTTC; CDR3 protein: CASSGPQGSSGANVLTF
D gene: -; J gene: TRBJ1-4; V gene: TRBV27; clone size: -; CDR3 DNA: TGTGCCAGCAGTTCCGGGACTCGAGGAAGGGAAAAACTGTTTTTT; CDR3 protein: CASSSGTRGREKLFF
D gene: TRBD2; J gene: TRBJ2-5; V gene: TRBV5-1; clone size: -; CDR3 DNA: TGCGCCAGCAGCTTACAGCGGGAGGGCCAGCAGTACTTC; CDR3 protein: CASSLQREGQQYF
D gene: -; J gene: TRBJ2-2; V gene: TRBV28; clone size: -; CDR3 DNA: TGTGCCAGCAGTTCAAACACCGGGGAGCTGTTTTTT; CDR3 protein: CASSSNTGELFF
D gene: TRBD1; J gene: TRBJ1-2; V gene: TRBV28; clone size: -; CDR3 DNA: TGTGCCAGCAATCCGCCCGGGACAGGCCTTGGCTACACCTTC; CDR3 protein: CASNPPGTGLGYTF
D gene: -; J gene: TRBJ2-7; V gene: TRBV5-6; clone size: -; CDR3 DNA: TGTGCCAGCAGCTTTAGGTACGAGCAGTACTTC; CDR3 protein: CASSFRYEQYF
D gene: TRBD2; J gene: TRBJ2-2; V gene: TRBV19; clone size: -; CDR3 DNA: TGTGCCAGTACTACCGGACTAGCGGGAACTTTGAACACCGGGGAGCTGTTTTTT; CDR3 protein: CASTTGLAGTLNTGELFF
D gene: -; J gene: TRBJ2-7; V gene: TRBV27; clone size: -; CDR3 DNA: TGTGCCAGCATGCAGGACAGCCCCTACGAGCAGTACTTC; CDR3 protein: CASMQDSPYEQYF
D gene: TRBD2; J gene: TRBJ2-7; V gene: TRBV18; clone size: -; CDR3 DNA: TGTGCCAGCTCACCCCGGGGTCTAGCGGGAGGCTCCTACGAGCAGTACTTC; CDR3 protein: CASSPRGLAGGSYEQYF
D gene: TRBD2; J gene: TRBJ2-1; V gene: TRBV9; clone size: -; CDR3 DNA: TGTGCCAGCAGCGCCAATAGAGGGGCGGGGAGGGGATCTGAGCAGTTCTTC; CDR3 protein: CASSANRGAGRGSEQFF
D gene: TRBD1; J gene: TRBJ2-3; V gene: TRBV9; clone size: -; CDR3 DNA: TGTGCCAGCAGCGAAGACAGGGGCACAGATACGCAGTATTTT; CDR3 protein: CASSEDRGTDTQYF
D gene: -; J gene: TRBJ1-4; V gene: TRBV2; clone size: -; CDR3 DNA: TGTGCCAGCAGTGCCGTCCACGCAGCAACTAATGAAAAACTGTTTTTT; CDR3 protein: CASSAVHAATNEKLFF
D gene: TRBD1; J gene: TRBJ2-3; V gene: TRBV12-5; clone size: -; CDR3 DNA: TGTGCTAGTGGGGGGACAGGAATTACAGATACGCAGTATTTT; CDR3 protein: CASGGTGITDTQYF
D gene: TRBD1; J gene: TRBJ2-7; V gene: TRBV19; clone size: -; CDR3 DNA: TGTGCCAGTAGTGAACAGGGGCTAGCCTACGAGCAGTACTTC; CDR3 protein: CASSEQGLAYEQYF
D gene: TRBD2; J gene: TRBJ2-4; V gene: TRBV2; clone size: -; CDR3 DNA: TGTGCCAGCAGTGGACTAGCGGGAAACAAAAACATTCAGTACTTC; CDR3 protein: CASSGLAGNKNIQYF
D gene: -; J gene: TRBJ1-6; V gene: TRBV18; clone size: -; CDR3 DNA: TGTGCCAGCTCACCGTGGGGGGCTAGAGATTCACCCCTCCACTTT; CDR3 protein: CASSPWGARDSPLHF
D gene: TRBD1; J gene: TRBJ2-7; V gene: TRBV19; clone size: -; CDR3 DNA: TGTGCCAGTAGTCCACGACAGGGGATCTACGAGCAGTACTTC; CDR3 protein: CASSPRQGIYEQYF
D gene: -; J gene: TRBJ2-3; V gene: TRBV4-3; clone size: -; CDR3 DNA: TGCGCCAGCAGCCAAGAGTTGGCAGGAACGCAGTATTTT; CDR3 protein: CASSQELAGTQYF
D gene: -; J gene: TRBJ2-7; V gene: TRBV18; clone size: -; CDR3 DNA: TGTGCCAGCTCCGAACAACCTGGCGGGATCTCCTACGAGCAGTACTTC; CDR3 protein: CASSEQPGGISYEQYF
D gene: TRBD2; J gene: TRBJ2-5; V gene: TRBV19; clone size: -; CDR3 DNA: TGTGCCAGTAGTATGGAAATAGCGGGAGGTGGTGGGGTTGAGACCCAGTACTTC; CDR3 protein: CASSMEIAGGGGVETQYF
D gene: TRBD1; J gene: TRBJ2-5; V gene: TRBV6-5; clone size: once; CDR3 DNA: TGTGCCAGCCGGGACAGTGACCGCCAAGAGACCCAGTACTTC; CDR3 protein: CASRDSDRQETQYF
D gene: -; J gene: TRBJ1-2; V gene: TRBV27; clone size: -; CDR3 DNA: TGTGCCAGCAGTAAAAACCGGGACATCTCTTATGGCTACACCTTC; CDR3 protein: CASSKNRDISYGYTF
D gene: TRBD2; J gene: TRBJ2-7; V gene: TRBV6-5; clone size: -; CDR3 DNA: TGTGCCAGCAGTTACCAAGGACTAGCGGGAGCGGAACAGTACTTC; CDR3 protein: CASSYQGLAGAEQYF